These 14 T cell receptor beta chains share one sample of origin, sequenced in a study of blood T cells in healthy people across ages. A J-beta primer mix and a sample-barcoded 5' primer were used in a second PCR of roughly 7 to 12 cycles. Each CDR3 protein gets one entry after TCRdb re-called the 5' RACE reads with MiXCR. Of 600,000 or so distinct CDR3 sequences in the sample, 20% to 25% were seen once. The sample taken for sequencing was blood. These receptors came from a man between 65 and 79 years old in good health.

The chain carries TRBV27 and TRBJ2-7; D gene ambiguous. The germline V and J ends were trimmed by 4 bases and 1 base, with 11 bases remaining between them. The CDR3 has 14 residues. Looked up from germline, CDR1 is MNHEY and CDR2 is SMNVEV (reference sequence). CDR3 residues: CASSSGRLSYEQYF. The CDR3 DNA reads TGTGCCAGCAGTTCGGGCAGGCTTTCCTACGAGCAGTACTTC.

This clonotype was counted between two and nine times. The chain combines TRBV5-8 with TRBJ2-2; the match to TRBD2 covers 11 bases. There are 17 residues in the CDR3. V shed 4 bases, J shed 0 bases, and the junction held 5 bases outside the gene matches. Germline V gives CDR1 SGHTS, CDR2 YDEGEE. The CDR3 bases are TGTGCCAGCAGCCTCCTAGCGGGAGGTCCGAACACCGGGGAGCTGTTTTTT. This translates into CASSLLAGGPNTGELFF.

The J gene is TRBJ2-2, the V gene TRBV11-2; the D gene is possibly TRBD2 (6 bases). There are 15 residues in the CDR3. Trimming removed 5 bases at V and 2 bases at J, with 12 bases between. Germline CDR1 reads SGHAT; CDR2 reads FQNNGV. The CDR3 protein is CASSHRDSNTGELFF. The CDR3 DNA sequence: TGTGCCAGCAGCCACCGGGACTCTAACACCGGGGAGCTGTTTTTT.

V and J are TRBV29-1 and TRBJ2-1; D is perhaps TRBD2 (5 bases). V was shortened by 7 bases and J by 8 bases, with 21 bases between the two germline ends. Germline CDR1 SQVTM, CDR2 ANQGSEA. The CDR3 loop spans 14 amino acids. The CDR3 sequence is CSGTWEKEVDEQFF. For the CDR3, the DNA is TGCAGCGGAACATGGGAAAAGGAGGTGGATGAGCAGTTCTTC.

This chain joins TRBV20-1 and TRBJ2-5; TRBD2 matches 13 bases. V dropped 5 bases and J dropped 3; count of bases not matched to a gene: 3. Germline lookup yields CDR1 DFQATT and CDR2 SNEGSKA (reference sequence). The CDR3 runs to 14 residues. In DNA form, the CDR3 reads TGCAGTGCTCGGACTAGCGGGAGAAAAGAGACCCAGTACTTC. Its translation is CSARTSGRKETQYF.

This rearrangement joins TRBV20-1 to TRBJ1-2; TRBD1 matches 8 bases. J was trimmed by 8 bases and V by 3 bases; bases with no gene match: 11. The CDR3 covers 14 residues. Per germline, CDR1 DFQATT and CDR2 SNEGSKA (reference sequence). The CDR3 bases are TGCAGTGCTAGGCCCCAGGGGGCTCTCGGAGGCTACACCTTC. It translates to CSARPQGALGGYTF.

This chain connects TRBV7-2 to TRBJ2-7, with D tentatively TRBD1 or TRBD2 (8 bases each). V was trimmed by 5 bases and J by 1 base, leaving 27 bases between them. Germline CDR1 reads SGHTA; CDR2 reads FQGNSA. This CDR3 spans 19 amino acids. The CDR3 reads CASSPPGGGLAGRSYEQYF. The CDR3 region has the DNA TGTGCCAGCAGCCCCCCAGGGGGCGGGCTAGCGGGTAGATCCTACGAGCAGTACTTC.

This clonotype turned up a few times. The genes are TRBV7-9 and TRBJ2-7; D is unresolved. This CDR3 is 12 amino acids long. The germline gives CDR1 SEHNR, CDR2 FQNEAQ (reference sequence). Trimming took off 4 bases at V and 3 bases at J, with 7 bases between the two ends. In DNA, the CDR3 is TGTGCCAGCAGCTCGTTCGGCTACGAGCAGTACTTC. It is translated as CASSSFGYEQYF.

This clonotype was seen a handful of times. The V and J genes are TRBV10-3 and TRBJ2-7; no firm D call. V was shortened by 2 bases and J by 0 bases, with 8 bases between the two germline ends. Germline V gene data show CDR1 as ENHRY and CDR2 as SYGVKD. This CDR3 contains 14 residues. The CDR3 protein is CAISEGLASYEQYF. The CDR3 DNA reads as TGTGCCATCAGTGAGGGGTTGGCCTCCTACGAGCAGTACTTC.

The rearrangement joins TRBV28 to TRBJ2-7, with 10 bases fitting TRBD2. Per the germline V gene, CDR1 is MDHEN and CDR2 is SYDVKM. With V trimmed by 3 bases and J by 5 bases, 7 bases remained unmatched. The CDR3 contains 15 residues. The CDR3 DNA is TGTGCCAGCAGTTTTCTAGCGGGAGCGCTAAACGAGCAGTACTTC. Its protein product is CASSFLAGALNEQYF.

This clonotype was observed a handful of times. V is TRBV20-1 and J is TRBJ2-5; 14 positions match TRBD2. Trimming cost V 5 bases and J 5 bases; bases outside gene matches: 4. The CDR3 runs 14 residues. CDR1 is DFQATT and CDR2 is SNEGSKA in the germline V gene (reference sequence). The DNA of the CDR3 is TGCAGTGCTGACGGGACTAGCGGGAGCGAGACCCAGTACTTC. Translation gives CSADGTSGSETQYF.

This clonotype was picked up a small number of times. J is TRBJ2-2 and V is TRBV19; weak D call: TRBD1 (5 bases). The germline V and J ends were trimmed by 5 bases and 7 bases, with 17 bases remaining between them. This CDR3 is 15 amino acids long. Germline lookup yields CDR1 LNHDA and CDR2 SQIVND (reference sequence). The CDR3 is CASSVGAPPGGELFF. Written as DNA, the CDR3 is TGTGCCAGTAGTGTTGGGGCCCCGCCAGGCGGGGAGCTGTTTTTT.

Written as DNA, the CDR3 is TGTGCCAGCAGGCGAGCCGGGACAGGGAAGGATACGCAGTATTTT. This translates into CASRRAGTGKDTQYF. V usage is TRBV5-6 and J usage is TRBJ2-3; 9 nucleotides line up with TRBD1. The CDR3 extends over 15 amino acids. Trimming at V came to 5 bases and at J to 6 bases, leaving 10 bases not matched to a gene. The germline CDR1 and CDR2 sequences are SGHDT and YYEEEE. Full variable domain (missing parts from reference TRBV5-6 and TRBJ2-3): DAGVTQSPTHLIKTRGQQVTLRCSPKSGHDTVSWYQQALGQGPQFIFQYYEEEERQRGNFPDRFSGHQFPNYSSELNVNALLLGDSALYLCASRRAGTGKDTQYFGPGTRLTVL.

This clonotype was counted only a few times. The chain combines TRBV7-9 with TRBJ2-7; TRBD1 matches 7 bases. Germline V gene sequence: CDR1 SEHNR, CDR2 FQNEAQ (reference sequence). After removal of 5 bases from V and 0 bases from J, the junction contained 7 bases not matched to a gene. The CDR3 totals 15 residues. CDR3 sequence (DNA): TGTGCCAGCAGCCCTGGACAGGATAGCTCCTACGAGCAGTACTTC. Residues: CASSPGQDSSYEQYF.